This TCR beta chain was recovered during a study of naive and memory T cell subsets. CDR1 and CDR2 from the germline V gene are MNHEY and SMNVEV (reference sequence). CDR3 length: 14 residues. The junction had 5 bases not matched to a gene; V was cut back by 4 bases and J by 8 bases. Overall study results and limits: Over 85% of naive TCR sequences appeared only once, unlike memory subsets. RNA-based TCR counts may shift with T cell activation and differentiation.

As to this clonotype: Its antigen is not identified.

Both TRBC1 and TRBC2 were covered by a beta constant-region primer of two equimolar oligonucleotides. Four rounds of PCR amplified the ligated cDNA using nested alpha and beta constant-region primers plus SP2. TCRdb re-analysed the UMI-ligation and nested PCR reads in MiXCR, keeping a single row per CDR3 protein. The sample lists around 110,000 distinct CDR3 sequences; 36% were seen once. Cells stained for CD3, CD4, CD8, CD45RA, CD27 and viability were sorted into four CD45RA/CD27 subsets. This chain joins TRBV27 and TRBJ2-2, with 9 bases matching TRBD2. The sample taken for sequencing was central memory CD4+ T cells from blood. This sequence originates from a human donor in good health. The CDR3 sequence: CASSSGLAPGELFF. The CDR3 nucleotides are TGTGCCAGCAGTTCGGGACTAGCTCCGGGGGAGCTGTTTTTT.